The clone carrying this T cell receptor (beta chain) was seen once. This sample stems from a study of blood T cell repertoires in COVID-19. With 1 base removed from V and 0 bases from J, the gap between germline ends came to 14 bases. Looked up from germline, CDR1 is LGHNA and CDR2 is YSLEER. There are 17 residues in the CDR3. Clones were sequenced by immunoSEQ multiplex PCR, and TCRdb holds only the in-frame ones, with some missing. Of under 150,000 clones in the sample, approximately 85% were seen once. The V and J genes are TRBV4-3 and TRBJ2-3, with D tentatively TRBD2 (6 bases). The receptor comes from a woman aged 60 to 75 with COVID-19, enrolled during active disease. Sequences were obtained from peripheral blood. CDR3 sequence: CASSQVGQAGSTDTQYF. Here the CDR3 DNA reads TGCGCCAGCAGCCAAGTAGGTCAAGCGGGCAGCACAGATACGCAGTATTTT.